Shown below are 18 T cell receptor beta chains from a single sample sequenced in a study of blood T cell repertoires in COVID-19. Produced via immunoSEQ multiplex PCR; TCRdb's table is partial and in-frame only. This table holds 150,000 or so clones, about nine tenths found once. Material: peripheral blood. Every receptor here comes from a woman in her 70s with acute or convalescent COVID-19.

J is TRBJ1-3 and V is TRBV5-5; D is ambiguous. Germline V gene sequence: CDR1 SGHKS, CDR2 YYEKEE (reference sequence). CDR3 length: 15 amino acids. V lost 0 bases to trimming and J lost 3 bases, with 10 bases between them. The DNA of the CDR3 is TGTGCCAGCAGCTTGGAACAGAGAATTGGAAACACCATATATTTT. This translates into CASSLEQRIGNTIYF.

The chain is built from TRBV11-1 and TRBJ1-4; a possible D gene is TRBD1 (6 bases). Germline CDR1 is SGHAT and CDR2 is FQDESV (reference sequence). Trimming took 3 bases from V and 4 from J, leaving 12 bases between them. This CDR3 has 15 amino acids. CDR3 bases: TGTGCCAGCAGCTTTCGAACAGGGAATAATGAAAAACTGTTTTTT. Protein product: CASSFRTGNNEKLFF. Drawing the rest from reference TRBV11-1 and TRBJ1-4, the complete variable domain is EAEVAQSPRYKITEKSQAVAFWCDPISGHATLYWYRQILGQGPELLVQFQDESVVDDSQLPKDRFSAERLKGVDSTLKIQPAELGDSAMYLCASSFRTGNNEKLFFGSGTQLSVL.

The CDR3 sequence is CASSRLTGEGYGYTF. The CDR3 region has the DNA TGTGCCAGCTCACGCTTGACAGGGGAGGGATATGGCTACACCTTC. The J gene is TRBJ1-2, the V gene TRBV18; 8 positions agree with TRBD1. The ends lost 4 bases at V and 5 bases at J; junction bases unmatched: 9. The CDR3 contains 15 residues. CDR1 KGHSH and CDR2 LQKENI come from the germline V gene.

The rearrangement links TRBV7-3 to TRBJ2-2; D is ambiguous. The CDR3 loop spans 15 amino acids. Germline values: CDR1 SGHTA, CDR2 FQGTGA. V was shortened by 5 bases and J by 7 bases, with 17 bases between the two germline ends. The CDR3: CASSPNPLKYGELFF. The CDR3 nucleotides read TGTGCCAGCAGCCCCAACCCACTGAAGTACGGGGAGCTGTTTTTT.

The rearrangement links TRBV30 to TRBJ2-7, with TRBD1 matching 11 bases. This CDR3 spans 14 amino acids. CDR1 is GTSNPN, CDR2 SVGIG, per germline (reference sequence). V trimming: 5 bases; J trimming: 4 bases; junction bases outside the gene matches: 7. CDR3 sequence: CAWGTGGKIYEQYF. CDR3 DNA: TGTGCCTGGGGGACAGGGGGAAAAATATACGAGCAGTACTTC.

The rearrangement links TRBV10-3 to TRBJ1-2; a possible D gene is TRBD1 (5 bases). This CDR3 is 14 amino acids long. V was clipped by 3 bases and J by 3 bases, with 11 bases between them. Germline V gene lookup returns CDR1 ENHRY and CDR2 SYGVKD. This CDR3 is CAISEMGQDYGYTF. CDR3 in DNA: TGTGCCATCAGTGAAATGGGGCAAGACTATGGCTACACCTTC.

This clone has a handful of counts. CDR3 sequence: CASSSRRTGAFNEQFF. Here the CDR3 DNA reads TGTGCCAGCAGCTCCAGGCGGACAGGGGCCTTCAATGAGCAGTTCTTC. This chain uses TRBV7-3 with TRBJ2-1, with 9 bases that match TRBD1. The CDR3 sequence is 16 residues long. Germline V CDR1 and CDR2: SGHTA, FQGTGA. V lost 4 bases to trimming and J lost 6 bases; unmatched junction nucleotides: 10.

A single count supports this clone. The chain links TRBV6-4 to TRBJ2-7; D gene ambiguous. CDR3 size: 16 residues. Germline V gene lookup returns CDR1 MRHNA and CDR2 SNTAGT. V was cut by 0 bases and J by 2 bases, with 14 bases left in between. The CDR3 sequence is CASSDSTELVPYEQYV. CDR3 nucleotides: TGTGCCAGCAGTGACTCGACGGAGCTGGTTCCCTACGAGCAGTACGTC.

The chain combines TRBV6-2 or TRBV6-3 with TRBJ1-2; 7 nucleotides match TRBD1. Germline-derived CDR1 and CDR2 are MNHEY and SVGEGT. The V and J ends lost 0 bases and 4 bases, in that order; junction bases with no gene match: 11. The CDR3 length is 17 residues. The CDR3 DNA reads TGTGCCAGCAGTTACTCCCTTTACAGGGGAGGCAGCTATGGCTACACCTTC. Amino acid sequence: CASSYSLYRGGSYGYTF.

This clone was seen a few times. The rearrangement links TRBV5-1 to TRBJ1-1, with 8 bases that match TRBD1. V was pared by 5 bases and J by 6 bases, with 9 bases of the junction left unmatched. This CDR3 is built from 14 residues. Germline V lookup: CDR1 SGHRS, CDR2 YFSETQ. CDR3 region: CASSIIQGGSEAFF. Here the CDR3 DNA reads TGCGCCAGCAGTATCATACAGGGGGGGTCTGAAGCTTTCTTT.

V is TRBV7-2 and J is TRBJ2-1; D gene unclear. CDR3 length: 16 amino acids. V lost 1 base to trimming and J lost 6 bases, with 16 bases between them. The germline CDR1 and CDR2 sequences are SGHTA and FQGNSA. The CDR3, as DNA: TGTGCCAGCAGCTTAGAACGTCTAGGAATTGGCAATGAGCAGTTCTTC. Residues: CASSLERLGIGNEQFF.

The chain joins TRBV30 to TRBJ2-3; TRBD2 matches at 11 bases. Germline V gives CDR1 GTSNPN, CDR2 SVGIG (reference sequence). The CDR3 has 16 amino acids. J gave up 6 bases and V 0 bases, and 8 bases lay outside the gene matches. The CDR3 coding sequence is TGTGCCTGGAGTGTAGATAGCGGGGGGGGCTACGATACGCAGTATTTT. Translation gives CAWSVDSGGGYDTQYF.

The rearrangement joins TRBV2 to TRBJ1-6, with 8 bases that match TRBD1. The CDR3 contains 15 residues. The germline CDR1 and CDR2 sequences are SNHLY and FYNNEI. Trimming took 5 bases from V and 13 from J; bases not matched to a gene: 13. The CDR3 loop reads CASSPQGARGWPLHF. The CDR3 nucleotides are TGTGCCAGCAGTCCGCAGGGGGCCCGCGGTTGGCCCCTCCACTTT.

This CDR3 is CASSTGQGADTQYF. DNA of the CDR3: TGTGCCAGCAGTACGGGACAGGGGGCAGATACGCAGTATTTT. This chain joins TRBV13 and TRBJ2-3; the match to TRBD1 covers 11 bases. This CDR3 comprises 14 residues. Germline-derived CDR1 and CDR2 are PRHDT and FYEKMQ (reference sequence). V shed 6 bases, J shed 4 bases, and the junction held 3 bases outside the gene matches.

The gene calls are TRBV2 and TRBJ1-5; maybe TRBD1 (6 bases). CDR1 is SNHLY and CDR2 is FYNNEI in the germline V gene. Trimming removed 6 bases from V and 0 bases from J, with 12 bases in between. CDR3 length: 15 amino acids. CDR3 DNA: TGTGCCAGCAGCGACCAGGGGACTAGCAATCAGCCCCAGCATTTT. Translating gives CASSDQGTSNQPQHF.

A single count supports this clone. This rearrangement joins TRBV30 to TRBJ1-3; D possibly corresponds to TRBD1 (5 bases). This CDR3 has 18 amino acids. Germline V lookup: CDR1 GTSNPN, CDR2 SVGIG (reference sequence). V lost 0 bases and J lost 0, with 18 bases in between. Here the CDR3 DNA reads TGTGCCTGGAGTGTAAGGGGTGTGGGCAGGTACTCTGGAAACACCATATATTTT. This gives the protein CAWSVRGVGRYSGNTIYF.

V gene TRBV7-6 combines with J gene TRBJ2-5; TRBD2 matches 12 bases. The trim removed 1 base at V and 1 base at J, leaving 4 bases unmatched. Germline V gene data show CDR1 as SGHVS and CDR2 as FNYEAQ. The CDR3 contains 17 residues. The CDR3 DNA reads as TGTGCCAGCAGCTTAGGTCTAGCGGGGGGGCCCCAAGAGACCCAGTACTTC. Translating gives CASSLGLAGGPQETQYF.

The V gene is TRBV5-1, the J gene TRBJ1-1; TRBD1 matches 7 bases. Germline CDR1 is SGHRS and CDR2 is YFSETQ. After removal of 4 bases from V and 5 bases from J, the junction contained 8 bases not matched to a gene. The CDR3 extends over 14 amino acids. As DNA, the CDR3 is TGCGCCAGCAGCGGAGGGGGCGCGGGAACTGAAGCTTTCTTT. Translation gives CASSGGGAGTEAFF.